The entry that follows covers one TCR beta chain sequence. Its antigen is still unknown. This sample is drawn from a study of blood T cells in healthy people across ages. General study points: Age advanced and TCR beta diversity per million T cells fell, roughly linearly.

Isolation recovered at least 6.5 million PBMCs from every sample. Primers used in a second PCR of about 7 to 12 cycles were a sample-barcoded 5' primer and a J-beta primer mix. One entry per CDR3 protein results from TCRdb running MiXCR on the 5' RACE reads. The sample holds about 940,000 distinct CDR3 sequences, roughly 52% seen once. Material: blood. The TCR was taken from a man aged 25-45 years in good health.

The CDR3 DNA follows: TGTGCCAGCAGTAACGTCGGGGAGACCCAGTACTTC. Protein sequence: CASSNVGETQYF. This chain joins TRBV6-2 or TRBV6-3 and TRBJ2-5, with D hard to call. The CDR3 contains 12 residues. V shed 5 bases and J shed 5 bases, with 9 bases lying between them. Germline V gene lookup returns CDR1 MNHEY and CDR2 SVGEGT.